This is a list of T cell receptor beta chains from one sample in a study of response to subunit inactivated influenza vaccine. TCRdb re-derived calls from the RT-PCR reads in MiXCR, one entry per CDR3 protein. The sample has about 190,000 distinct CDR3 sequences; about an eighth are singletons. Specimen: CD8+ T cells sorted from PBMCs, collected 4 to 6 days after vaccination. These receptors came from a man aged 50 to 60 who received an inactivated influenza vaccine. The CDR3 runs from the conserved cysteine through the conserved F or W. The order of the fields is CDR3 DNA, CDR3 protein, clone size, V gene, D gene, J gene. A D gene is named only where the DNA matches it firmly. Rows may omit the clone size; those that give it use once, few, many or a size class.

CDR3nt: TGTGCCAGCAGCTTAGCGGGGCAGGGCTACACCTTC
CDR3aa: CASSLAGQGYTF
abundance: few
v_gene: TRBV7-8
d_gene: NA
j_gene: TRBJ1-2

CDR3nt: TGCAGTGCTAGAGATCCTAGCGGGAGGGCCACTGAGCAGTTCTTC
CDR3aa: CSARDPSGRATEQFF
abundance: NA
v_gene: TRBV20-1
d_gene: TRBD2
j_gene: TRBJ2-1

CDR3nt: TGTGCCAGCAGCACCAGGGTCACCGGGGAGCTGTTTTTT
CDR3aa: CASSTRVTGELFF
abundance: NA
v_gene: TRBV9
d_gene: NA
j_gene: TRBJ2-2

CDR3nt: TGCGCCAGCAGCTGGGACAGGGAAAGCTCTGGAAACACCATATATTTT
CDR3aa: CASSWDRESSGNTIYF
abundance: few
v_gene: TRBV5-1
d_gene: TRBD1
j_gene: TRBJ1-3

CDR3nt: TGTGCCAGCAGCTTACCTAGCGGGGAGTACAATGAGCAGTTCTTC
CDR3aa: CASSLPSGEYNEQFF
abundance: NA
v_gene: TRBV7-9
d_gene: TRBD2
j_gene: TRBJ2-1

CDR3nt: TGCGCCAGCAGCCGGACTGGAGACAATGAGCAGTTCTTC
CDR3aa: CASSRTGDNEQFF
abundance: many
v_gene: TRBV4-3
d_gene: NA
j_gene: TRBJ2-1

CDR3nt: TGCGCCAGCAGCCTTTCCGGGGAGGTGGATCAGTTCTTC
CDR3aa: CASSLSGEVDQFF
abundance: few
v_gene: TRBV5-1
d_gene: NA
j_gene: TRBJ2-1

CDR3nt: TGTGCCAGCAGCTACGGCAGCAATCAGACCCAGCATTTT
CDR3aa: CASSYGSNQTQHF
abundance: NA
v_gene: TRBV6-5
d_gene: NA
j_gene: TRBJ1-5

CDR3nt: TGTGCCAGCAGCTTGTTTTCAGGGTCGACTTACAATGAGCAGTTCTTC
CDR3aa: CASSLFSGSTYNEQFF
abundance: few
v_gene: TRBV7-6
d_gene: NA
j_gene: TRBJ2-1

CDR3nt: TGCAGTGCTAGCCCCCCTTCTGACCGTGGTGGGAAGACCCAGTACTTC
CDR3aa: CSASPPSDRGGKTQYF
abundance: NA
v_gene: TRBV20-1
d_gene: NA
j_gene: TRBJ2-5

CDR3nt: TGTGCCAGCAGCCCGGGACTAGGATCCTACGAGCAGTACTTC
CDR3aa: CASSPGLGSYEQYF
abundance: few
v_gene: TRBV7-9
d_gene: TRBD2
j_gene: TRBJ2-7

CDR3nt: TGTGCCAGCAGTTTATTCAGTACCGGGAAGCTGTTTTTT
CDR3aa: CASSLFSTGKLFF
abundance: many
v_gene: TRBV27
d_gene: NA
j_gene: TRBJ2-2

CDR3nt: TGTGCCAGCAGTTTAGGACCCGGCACCTACGAGCAGTACTTC
CDR3aa: CASSLGPGTYEQYF
abundance: NA
v_gene: TRBV27
d_gene: NA
j_gene: TRBJ2-7

CDR3nt: TGTGCCAGCAGCGACACGGGCCTGAGGAATGAGCAGTTCTTC
CDR3aa: CASSDTGLRNEQFF
abundance: NA
v_gene: TRBV7-8
d_gene: NA
j_gene: TRBJ2-1

CDR3nt: TGTGCCAGCAGAATGACTAGCGGGGGCTACAATGAGCAGTTCTTC
CDR3aa: CASRMTSGGYNEQFF
abundance: NA
v_gene: TRBV12-3/TRBV12-4
d_gene: TRBD2
j_gene: TRBJ2-1

CDR3nt: TGTGCCAGCAGTTTTGAGGGCAATCAGCCCCAGCATTTT
CDR3aa: CASSFEGNQPQHF
abundance: NA
v_gene: TRBV12-3/TRBV12-4
d_gene: NA
j_gene: TRBJ1-5

CDR3nt: TGTGCCACTAAAGACCCCAATACGGATGAGCAGTTCTTC
CDR3aa: CATKDPNTDEQFF
abundance: few
v_gene: TRBV2
d_gene: NA
j_gene: TRBJ2-1

CDR3nt: TGCAGTGCTAGCAAACGGTCGGGGATCCAAGAGACCCAGTACTTC
CDR3aa: CSASKRSGIQETQYF
abundance: NA
v_gene: TRBV20-1
d_gene: NA
j_gene: TRBJ2-5

CDR3nt: TGTGTTGTACTAGCGGAAAACAATGAGCAGTTCTTC
CDR3aa: CVVLAENNEQFF
abundance: NA
v_gene: TRBV2
d_gene: TRBD2
j_gene: TRBJ2-1

CDR3nt: TGTGCCAGCAGTATTGGGGGGTACGAGCAGTACTTC
CDR3aa: CASSIGGYEQYF
abundance: many
v_gene: TRBV7-8
d_gene: NA
j_gene: TRBJ2-7

CDR3nt: TGTGCCAGCGGACAGGGGGCAGAGACCCAGTACTTC
CDR3aa: CASGQGAETQYF
abundance: NA
v_gene: TRBV6-5
d_gene: TRBD1
j_gene: TRBJ2-5

CDR3nt: TGTGCCAGCACCTCACCAGGAGCGGGGGATGTCAATGAGCAGTTCTTC
CDR3aa: CASTSPGAGDVNEQFF
abundance: few
v_gene: TRBV6-2/TRBV6-3
d_gene: TRBD2
j_gene: TRBJ2-1

CDR3nt: TGCAGTGCTAGGAGGGGGTCAGGTCAGCCCCAGCATTTT
CDR3aa: CSARRGSGQPQHF
abundance: NA
v_gene: TRBV20-1
d_gene: NA
j_gene: TRBJ1-5

CDR3nt: TGCGCCAGCAGCTTGGGCGGGGCCCCCTACGAGCAGTACTTC
CDR3aa: CASSLGGAPYEQYF
abundance: few
v_gene: TRBV5-1
d_gene: NA
j_gene: TRBJ2-7

CDR3nt: TGTGCCATCAGTGGGACCGAGGGGCCCGGGGAGCTGTTTTTT
CDR3aa: CAISGTEGPGELFF
abundance: NA
v_gene: TRBV10-3
d_gene: NA
j_gene: TRBJ2-2

CDR3nt: TGTGCCAGCAGCTCAGCGACAGGGGGATTCGGCTACACCTTC
CDR3aa: CASSSATGGFGYTF
abundance: NA
v_gene: TRBV13
d_gene: TRBD1
j_gene: TRBJ1-2

CDR3nt: TGTGCCAGCAGTCCCGACGGGCGGGGTACGCAGTATTTT
CDR3aa: CASSPDGRGTQYF
abundance: NA
v_gene: TRBV28
d_gene: NA
j_gene: TRBJ2-3

CDR3nt: TGCAGCGTTGTGGGGGGTGCCGGGGAGCTGTTTTTT
CDR3aa: CSVVGGAGELFF
abundance: few
v_gene: TRBV29-1
d_gene: NA
j_gene: TRBJ2-2

CDR3nt: TGTGCCAGCAGTTTAAGATCGGGAGGGCTCAATGAGCAGTTCTTC
CDR3aa: CASSLRSGGLNEQFF
abundance: NA
v_gene: TRBV28
d_gene: TRBD2
j_gene: TRBJ2-1

CDR3nt: TGTGCCAGCAGCTTATCCTTAGGGGGCACTGAAGCTTTCTTT
CDR3aa: CASSLSLGGTEAFF
abundance: NA
v_gene: TRBV7-8
d_gene: NA
j_gene: TRBJ1-1

CDR3nt: TGCAGCGTTGAAGATGGGGGAGGAGAGGGCTACGAGCAGTACTTC
CDR3aa: CSVEDGGGEGYEQYF
abundance: NA
v_gene: TRBV29-1
d_gene: NA
j_gene: TRBJ2-7

CDR3nt: TGTGCCAGCAGTTATGCGGGAGCGGCAGATACGCAGTATTTT
CDR3aa: CASSYAGAADTQYF
abundance: NA
v_gene: TRBV6-5
d_gene: TRBD2
j_gene: TRBJ2-3

CDR3nt: TGTGCCAGTAGCAGGGGTGTCTCAGATACGCAGTATTTT
CDR3aa: CASSRGVSDTQYF
abundance: few
v_gene: TRBV19
d_gene: NA
j_gene: TRBJ2-3

CDR3nt: TGTGCCAGCAGCCCGAGCATTGCAACTAATGAAAAACTGTTTTTT
CDR3aa: CASSPSIATNEKLFF
abundance: NA
v_gene: TRBV27
d_gene: NA
j_gene: TRBJ1-4

CDR3nt: TGTGCCAGCAGTTTCTTGACGGGAGGGCCGGTAGGAGAGACCCAGTACTTC
CDR3aa: CASSFLTGGPVGETQYF
abundance: NA
v_gene: TRBV28
d_gene: TRBD2
j_gene: TRBJ2-5

CDR3nt: TGTGCCAGCAGTTACACCAACACCGGGGAGCTGTTTTTT
CDR3aa: CASSYTNTGELFF
abundance: NA
v_gene: TRBV6-2/TRBV6-3
d_gene: NA
j_gene: TRBJ2-2

CDR3nt: TGTGCCAGCAGCGCGACAGGGGCCCCCTACAATGAGCAGTTCTTC
CDR3aa: CASSATGAPYNEQFF
abundance: NA
v_gene: TRBV5-6
d_gene: TRBD1
j_gene: TRBJ2-1

CDR3nt: TGCAGTGCTTGGGGGGAGGGCGCTCCTCGGGAGCAGTACTTC
CDR3aa: CSAWGEGAPREQYF
abundance: few
v_gene: TRBV20-1
d_gene: TRBD2
j_gene: TRBJ2-7

CDR3nt: TGTGCCAGCAGCACCCACCACCTCCGTCCCGGGACAGGGTCTGGGGCCAACGTCCTGACTTTC
CDR3aa: CASSTHHLRPGTGSGANVLTF
abundance: NA
v_gene: TRBV13
d_gene: TRBD1
j_gene: TRBJ2-6

CDR3nt: TGCAGTGCTAGAGTTCGGACAGGTCGGGTGAACGAGCAGTACTTC
CDR3aa: CSARVRTGRVNEQYF
abundance: many
v_gene: TRBV20-1
d_gene: TRBD1
j_gene: TRBJ2-7

CDR3nt: TGCAGCGTTGAAGGACATTGGGGGAACACTGAAGCTTTCTTT
CDR3aa: CSVEGHWGNTEAFF
abundance: NA
v_gene: TRBV29-1
d_gene: NA
j_gene: TRBJ1-1

CDR3nt: TGTGCCAGCAGCTTACGCAGGGCTGACACTGAAGCTTTCTTT
CDR3aa: CASSLRRADTEAFF
abundance: few
v_gene: TRBV7-8
d_gene: NA
j_gene: TRBJ1-1

CDR3nt: TGTGCCAGCAGCTTAGGTGACCCCAATGAGCAGTTCTTC
CDR3aa: CASSLGDPNEQFF
abundance: many
v_gene: TRBV7-6
d_gene: NA
j_gene: TRBJ2-1

CDR3nt: TGTGCCAGCCAGGACAGGGCGAACACCGGGGAGCTGTTTTTT
CDR3aa: CASQDRANTGELFF
abundance: few
v_gene: TRBV7-9
d_gene: TRBD1
j_gene: TRBJ2-2

CDR3nt: TGTGCCAGCAGCCCGCCTGGGGGGGAATACGAGCAGTACTTC
CDR3aa: CASSPPGGEYEQYF
abundance: few
v_gene: TRBV6-1
d_gene: TRBD2
j_gene: TRBJ2-7

CDR3nt: TGTGCCAGCAGCGGCAGGAGCTCCTACGAGCAGTACTTC
CDR3aa: CASSGRSSYEQYF
abundance: NA
v_gene: TRBV5-6
d_gene: NA
j_gene: TRBJ2-7

CDR3nt: TGCAGCGTGCTGACTAGCGAGACCTACGAGCAGTACTTC
CDR3aa: CSVLTSETYEQYF
abundance: NA
v_gene: TRBV29-1
d_gene: TRBD2
j_gene: TRBJ2-7